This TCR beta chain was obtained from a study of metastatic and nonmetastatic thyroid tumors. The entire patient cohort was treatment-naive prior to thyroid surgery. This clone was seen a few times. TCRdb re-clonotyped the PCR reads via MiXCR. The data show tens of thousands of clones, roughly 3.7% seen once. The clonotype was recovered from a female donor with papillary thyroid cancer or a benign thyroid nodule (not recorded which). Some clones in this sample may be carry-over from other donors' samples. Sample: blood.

The CDR3 sequence is CASSLTGNYGYTF. For the CDR3, the DNA is TGTGCCAGCAGCCTGACAGGAAACTATGGCTACACCTTC. This chain links TRBV12-3 or TRBV12-4 with TRBJ1-2, with D maybe TRBD1 (6 bases). This CDR3 has 13 amino acids. V was cut by 6 bases and J by 2 bases, with 10 bases left in between.